One T cell receptor (beta chain) is described in this entry. The antigen is undetermined. The data originate from a study of cytomegalovirus exposure and HLA in healthy donors. V lost 0 bases, J lost 2 bases, and 2 bases stayed unmatched. The CDR3 extends over 16 amino acids. Germline V lookup: CDR1 KGHSH, CDR2 LQKENI. Findings and caveats of the study: Reports indicated that the classifier achieved high specificity and sensitivity in diagnosing cytomegalovirus status. Several top significant clusters appeared, in a later analysis, to be linked to common viral pathogens. The study flagged around 160 TCR beta chains as cytomegalovirus-associated.

The PCR ran on 60 Vbeta and 13 Jbeta primers. Produced via immunoSEQ multiplex PCR; TCRdb's table is partial and in-frame only. The sample holds fewer than 250,000 clones, 60% to 80% seen once. Healthy donors of bone marrow made up the group. The genes are TRBV18 and TRBJ2-5; 11 nucleotides align to TRBD2. The sequencing sample was made of PBMCs. The clonotype comes from a male donor in good health and CMV-seronegative. The CDR3 coding sequence is TGTGCCAGCTCACCACCGGGACTAGCGGTGCAAGAGACCCAGTACTTC. Its translation is CASSPPGLAVQETQYF.